This T cell receptor (beta chain) comes out of a study of regulatory T cells in long-lasting Graves disease. Sequencing libraries for TCR beta were prepared with iRepertoire HTBI primers and Arm-PCR of CDR3 regions. TCRdb called the multiplex PCR reads again in MiXCR, with one record for every CDR3 protein. The sample has a few hundred thousand distinct CDR3 sequences, about 17% seen once; the top ten hold about 19%. The time point was: newly diagnosed GD, antithyroid drugs for less than 3 months. Following extraction of RNA from PBMCs, that RNA was used to make the TCR library. Deletions cut 1 base from V and 4 bases from J, with 11 bases between. The CDR3 extends over 15 amino acids. Per the germline V gene, CDR1 is SGHAT and CDR2 is FQNNGV. This clonotype was seen repeatedly, ten times or more. A further study also used this sample, focusing on T cells in Graves' hyperthyroidism and ophthalmopathy. This second study notes: Researchers found most expanded thyroid clonotypes above 0.001 in blood as well. Ophthalmopathy was distinguished from stable hyperthyroidism by 13 V-J signatures.

The input for sequencing was peripheral blood mononuclear cells (PBMCs), taken at new diagnosis, from a patient treated with antithyroid drugs. This sequence was found in a woman younger than 35 with Graves disease. The chain uses TRBV11-2 and TRBJ2-1; no reliable D call. DNA of the CDR3: TGTGCCAGCAGCTTAGTACTCGCAAGGTACAATGAGCAGTTCTTC. It is translated as CASSLVLARYNEQFF. Complete variable domain (other parts from reference TRBV11-2 and TRBJ2-1): EAGVAQSPRYKIIEKRQSVAFWCNPISGHATLYWYQQILGQGPKLLIQFQNNGVVDDSQLPKDRFSAERLKGVDSTLKIQPAKLEDSAVYLCASSLVLARYNEQFFGPGTRLTVL.